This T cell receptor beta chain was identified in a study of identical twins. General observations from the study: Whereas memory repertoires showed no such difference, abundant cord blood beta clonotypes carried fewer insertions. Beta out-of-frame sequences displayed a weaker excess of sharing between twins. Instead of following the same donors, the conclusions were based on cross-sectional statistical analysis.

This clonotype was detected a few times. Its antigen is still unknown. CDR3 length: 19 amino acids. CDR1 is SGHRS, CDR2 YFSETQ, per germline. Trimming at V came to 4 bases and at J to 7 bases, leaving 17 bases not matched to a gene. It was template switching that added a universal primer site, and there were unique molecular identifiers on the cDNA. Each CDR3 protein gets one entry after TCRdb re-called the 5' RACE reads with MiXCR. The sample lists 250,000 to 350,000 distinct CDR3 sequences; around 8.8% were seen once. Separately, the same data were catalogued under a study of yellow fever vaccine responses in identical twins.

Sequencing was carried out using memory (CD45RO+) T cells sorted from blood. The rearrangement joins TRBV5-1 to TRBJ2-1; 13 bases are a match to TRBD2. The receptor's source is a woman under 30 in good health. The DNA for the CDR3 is TGCGCCAGCAGCCTATGGACTAGCGGGGGCGCCGTTAGTGAGAATGAGCAGTTCTTC. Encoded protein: CASSLWTSGGAVSENEQFF.